Presented here are 29 T cell receptor beta chains from one specimen sequenced in a study of OX40 agonist ivuxolimab in advanced cancers. Here immunoSEQ multiplex PCR was the method, and the copy in TCRdb shows in-frame clones only, minus some. The sample holds 90,000 or so clones; 85% to 90% are singletons and the top ten take about 0.31%. This specimen consisted of CD4+ or CD8+ T cells sorted from blood, obtained in a trial of the OX40 agonist ivuxolimab. The receptor source for this set is an adult with an advanced solid tumor such as melanoma, head and neck, liver or kidney cancer.

V and J are TRBV28 and TRBJ2-1, with D tentatively TRBD1 (5 bases). Trimming cost V 8 bases and J 6 bases, with 26 bases left between them. The CDR3 length is 17 residues. CDR1 MDHEN and CDR2 SYDVKM come from the germline V gene. In nucleotides, the CDR3 is TGTGCCAGCTATAGAGGAGTGCCATCGAGGACAAGCAATGAGCAGTTCTTC. Its translation: CASYRGVPSRTSNEQFF.

This clone was detected once. This chain uses TRBV4-3 with TRBJ2-1; D is perhaps TRBD2 (6 bases). This CDR3 region has 18 residues. Germline V CDR1 and CDR2: LGHNA, YSLEER. With 3 bases removed from V and 1 base from J, the gap between germline ends came to 19 bases. CDR3 protein: CASSHLRGSGRSYNEQFF. CDR3 nucleotide sequence: TGCGCCAGCAGCCATCTAAGGGGCAGCGGGCGATCCTACAATGAGCAGTTCTTC.

This clone was found once. J is TRBJ2-3 and V is TRBV7-3, with TRBD1 as a possible D gene (5 bases). V was shortened by 2 bases and J by 2 bases, with 8 bases between the two germline ends. The V gene's germline CDR1 is SGHTA and CDR2 FQGTGA. The CDR3 covers 14 residues. The CDR3 sequence: CASSLGGATDTQYF. Written as DNA, the CDR3 is TGTGCCAGCAGCTTAGGTGGGGCCACAGATACGCAGTATTTT. The full variable domain, completed using reference TRBV7-3 and TRBJ2-3, is GAGVSQTPSNKVTEKGKYVELRCDPISGHTALYWYRQSLGQGPEFLIYFQGTGAADDSGLPNDRFFAVRPEGSVSTLKIQRTERGDSAVYLCASSLGGATDTQYFGPGTRLTVL.

The chain employs TRBV15 and TRBJ1-5; D is unresolved. CDR1 and CDR2 (germline): LNHNV, YYDKDF (reference sequence). The length of the CDR3 is 14 residues. Trimming removed 3 bases from V and 0 bases from J, with 6 bases in between. CDR3 bases: TGTGCCACCAGCAGTCGTCCTAGCAATCAGCCCCAGCATTTT. Encoded protein: CATSSRPSNQPQHF.

The CDR3 region has the DNA TGCAGCGTTGGTGACTCCATCTTGGGGGAGACCCAGTACTTC. Translated, it gives CSVGDSILGETQYF. The chain combines TRBV29-1 with TRBJ2-5; D uncertain. The V gene's germline CDR1 is SQVTM and CDR2 ANQGSEA. V was trimmed by 4 bases and J by 5 bases, leaving 17 bases between them. The CDR3 runs to 14 residues. Together with reference TRBV29-1 and TRBJ2-5, the CDR3 gives the full variable domain: SAVISQKPSRDICQRGTSLTIQCQVDSQVTMMFWYRQQPGQSLTLIATANQGSEATYESGFVIDKFPISRPNLTFSTLTVSNMSPEDSSIYLCSVGDSILGETQYFGPGTRLLVL.

This chain links TRBV9 with TRBJ2-1; no firm D call. CDR3 length: 15 residues. V shed 0 bases and J shed 2 bases, with 9 bases lying between them. Germline V gene sequence: CDR1 SGDLS, CDR2 YYNGEE. The CDR3 region has the DNA TGTGCCAGCAGCGTAGGACATACAGCCTACAATGAGCAGTTCTTC. It yields the protein CASSVGHTAYNEQFF.

The CDR3 region has the DNA TGTGCCAGCAGCTTGGTTTGGGACAGAAATTATGAAAAACTGTTTTTT. Its protein product is CASSLVWDRNYEKLFF. J is TRBJ1-4 and V is TRBV7-8; 7 bases agree with TRBD1. Looked up from germline, CDR1 is SGHVS and CDR2 is FQNEAQ. CDR3 length: 16 residues. Trimming cost V 3 bases and J 6 bases; bases outside gene matches: 10.

There are a few counts of this clone. The chain couples TRBV2 to TRBJ2-7; D remains ambiguous. V was cut by 6 bases and J by 1 base, with 4 bases left in between. The CDR3 contains 11 residues. Per the germline V gene, CDR1 is SNHLY and CDR2 is FYNNEI. This CDR3 reads CASSRSYEQYF. In DNA, the CDR3 is TGTGCCAGCAGCCGGTCCTACGAGCAGTACTTC. Using reference TRBV2 and TRBJ2-7 for the parts outside the CDR3, the full variable domain is EPEVTQTPSHQVTQMGQEVILRCVPISNHLYFYWYRQILGQKVEFLVSFYNNEISEKSEIFDDQFSVERPDGSNFTLKIRSTKLEDSAMYFCASSRSYEQYFGPGTRLTVT.

The rearrangement joins TRBV29-1 to TRBJ2-5, with D uncertain. CDR3 size: 13 residues. Trimming removed 3 bases at V and 5 bases at J, with 13 bases between. The germline gives CDR1 SQVTM, CDR2 ANQGSEA. DNA of the CDR3: TGCAGCGTTGACGGAATAGCTCGGGAGACCCAGTACTTC. Translated, it gives CSVDGIARETQYF.

Only one count was recorded for this clone. CDR3 DNA: TGTGCCAGTAGAGGTATCAGCGGGAGACCCTACAATGAGCAGTTCTTC. This codes for CASRGISGRPYNEQFF. The rearrangement uses TRBV19 and TRBJ2-1; 8 nucleotides align to TRBD2. Germline V gives CDR1 LNHDA, CDR2 SQIVND (reference sequence). The CDR3 length is 16 residues. J gave up 2 bases and V 6 bases, and 9 bases lay outside the gene matches.

This clone has at least ten counts. This chain joins TRBV10-3 and TRBJ1-2, with 10 positions matching TRBD1. This CDR3 is built from 18 residues. In germline, CDR1 is ENHRY, CDR2 SYGVKD. V was pared by 0 bases and J by 2 bases, with 9 bases of the junction left unmatched. CDR3 sequence: CAISESPFMTGGNYGYTF. The CDR3 DNA follows: TGTGCCATCAGTGAGTCCCCCTTCATGACAGGGGGCAACTATGGCTACACCTTC.

This rearrangement joins TRBV11-2 to TRBJ1-5, with a tentative D call TRBD1 (5 bases). The CDR3 is 13 residues long. The germline CDR1 and CDR2 sequences are SGHAT and FQNNGV. V shed 6 bases and J shed 4 bases, with 10 bases lying between them. This CDR3 reads CASRRDYNQPQHF. CDR3 coding DNA: TGTGCCAGCAGAAGGGACTATAATCAGCCCCAGCATTTT.

The chain employs TRBV19 and TRBJ1-5, with D possibly TRBD1 on 5 matching bases. The CDR3 extends over 14 amino acids. Trimming removed 0 bases from V and 4 bases from J, with 7 bases in between. CDR1 is LNHDA, CDR2 SQIVND, per germline (reference sequence). CDR3 DNA sequence: TGTGCCAGTAGTATAGAGGGGGAAAATCAGCCCCAGCATTTT. Translated: CASSIEGENQPQHF.

The rearrangement uses TRBV27 and TRBJ2-5; 7 bases align to TRBD2. V lost 7 bases, J lost 5 bases, and 10 bases stayed unmatched. The CDR3 length is 14 residues. Germline values: CDR1 MNHEY, CDR2 SMNVEV (reference sequence). In nucleotides, the CDR3 is TGTGCCAGCAAGAGGCGGGAGCGCCGGGAGACCCAGTACTTC. This gives the protein CASKRRERRETQYF.

This clone has a single count. This chain joins TRBV7-2 and TRBJ2-5, with unresolved D. The germline gives CDR1 SGHTA, CDR2 FQGNSA. CDR3 length: 15 residues. Trimming stripped 2 bases from V and 2 bases from J, with 12 bases between. This CDR3 is CASSLLNVRQETQYF. DNA of the CDR3: TGTGCCAGCAGCTTATTAAACGTCAGGCAAGAGACCCAGTACTTC. Variable domain in full (rest from reference TRBV7-2 and TRBJ2-5): GAGVSQSPSNKVTEKGKDVELRCDPISGHTALYWYRQSLGQGLEFLIYFQGNSAPDKSGLPSDRFSAERTGGSVSTLTIQRTQQEDSAVYLCASSLLNVRQETQYFGPGTRLLVL.

This rearrangement joins TRBV7-2 to TRBJ2-1, with a tentative D call TRBD2 (5 bases). V was shortened by 2 bases and J by 9 bases, with 11 bases between the two germline ends. The CDR3 totals 13 residues. Germline CDR1 is SGHTA and CDR2 is FQGNSA. The CDR3 is CASSLPPAGEQFF. The CDR3, as DNA: TGTGCCAGCAGCTTACCCCCGGCGGGTGAGCAGTTCTTC.

This clone was seen more than once but under ten times. This chain connects TRBV30 to TRBJ1-1, with D possibly being TRBD1 (5 bases). Germline CDR1 and CDR2: GTSNPN and SVGIG (reference sequence). This CDR3 comprises 14 residues. V was trimmed by 2 bases and J by 1 base, leaving 11 bases between them. The CDR3 DNA reads as TGTGCCTGGAGTAGGGGACTTACGAACACTGAAGCTTTCTTT. It yields the protein CAWSRGLTNTEAFF.

The gene calls are TRBV19 and TRBJ2-7; D might be TRBD1 (5 bases). V shed 5 bases and J shed 6 bases, with 14 bases lying between them. The CDR3 spans 13 residues. CDR1 and CDR2 from the germline V gene are LNHDA and SQIVND (reference sequence). CDR3 protein: CASSPSHRSEQYF. CDR3 DNA: TGTGCCAGTAGTCCATCTCACAGGAGCGAGCAGTACTTC.

The genes are TRBV15 and TRBJ2-1; a possible D gene is TRBD2 (6 bases). This CDR3 comprises 19 residues. Trimming took off 0 bases at V and 4 bases at J, with 22 bases between the two ends. Germline V gene sequence: CDR1 LNHNV, CDR2 YYDKDF (reference sequence). CDR3 sequence (DNA): TGTGCCACCAGCAGAGATTGGTGGGGCGGGACCAAGGATTACAATGAGCAGTTCTTC. Translating it yields CATSRDWWGGTKDYNEQFF.

The chain uses TRBV2 and TRBJ1-4, with TRBD1 matching 9 bases. V lost 3 bases and J lost 7; bases outside the gene matches: 6. CDR1 SNHLY and CDR2 FYNNEI come from the germline V gene. The CDR3 length is 15 residues. CDR3 loop: CASSDFGQGREKLFF. In DNA, the CDR3 is TGTGCCAGCAGTGACTTTGGACAGGGGCGTGAAAAACTGTTTTTT.

This clone was observed once. The V and J genes are TRBV19 and TRBJ2-5, with 8 bases aligning to TRBD1. The trim removed 5 bases at V and 7 bases at J, leaving 9 bases unmatched. This CDR3 spans 14 amino acids. The germline V gene encodes CDR1 LNHDA and CDR2 SQIVND (reference sequence). CDR3 nucleotides: TGTGCCAGTAGTCGGGACAGGCCACCTGGGACCCAGTACTTC. Translating it yields CASSRDRPPGTQYF. Filled out from reference TRBV19 and TRBJ2-5, the complete variable domain reads DGGITQSPKYLFRKEGQNVTLSCEQNLNHDAMYWYRQDPGQGLRLIYYSQIVNDFQKGDIAEGYSVSREKKESFPLTVTSAQKNPTAFYLCASSRDRPPGTQYFGPGTRLLVL.

This clone appeared a single time. The chain uses TRBV30 and TRBJ1-2; TRBD1 is a possible D gene (6 bases). The V end lost 0 bases, the J end lost 5 bases, and 16 bases lay between the germline ends. Germline CDR1 GTSNPN, CDR2 SVGIG (reference sequence). CDR3 length: 15 amino acids. CDR3 loop: CAWSVRAGDTYGYTF. In DNA form, the CDR3 reads TGTGCCTGGAGTGTACGGGCAGGGGACACGTATGGCTACACCTTC. The full variable domain, in which reference TRBV30 and TRBJ1-2 provide the parts outside the CDR3, is SQTIHQWPATLVQPVGSPLSLECTVEGTSNPNLYWYRQAAGRGLQLLFYSVGIGQISSEVPQNLSASRPQDRQFILSSKKLLLSDSGFYLCAWSVRAGDTYGYTFGSGTRLTVV.

The J gene is TRBJ1-2, the V gene TRBV6-1; possibly TRBD1 for D (6 bases). Germline-derived CDR1 and CDR2 are MNHNS and SASEGT. The CDR3 is made up of 14 amino acids. Trimming shortened V by 7 bases and J by 6 bases, and 18 bases separated the two germline ends. CDR3 in amino acids: CASTVQGQIDGYTF. In DNA, the CDR3 is TGTGCCAGCACGGTCCAGGGGCAGATTGATGGCTACACCTTC.

The V gene is TRBV6-1, the J gene TRBJ1-1; D gene unclear. V lost 5 bases, J lost 5 bases, and 12 bases lay in between. CDR1 and CDR2 (germline): MNHNS, SASEGT. The CDR3 spans 13 residues. CDR3 sequence reads: CASSSGWETEAFF. DNA for the CDR3: TGTGCCAGCAGTTCGGGGTGGGAAACTGAAGCTTTCTTT.

V gene TRBV11-3 combines with J gene TRBJ2-7; possibly TRBD2 for D (5 bases). Germline V gene sequence: CDR1 SGHNT, CDR2 YENEEA. With 3 bases removed from V and 0 bases from J, the gap between germline ends came to 9 bases. The CDR3 has 14 amino acids. The CDR3 coding sequence is TGTGCCAGCAGCTTGGGAGCCACCTCCTACGAGCAGTACTTC. This encodes CASSLGATSYEQYF.

This clone is a singleton in its sample. The chain joins TRBV28 to TRBJ2-5, with D tentatively TRBD1 or TRBD2 (5 bases each). This CDR3 is 13 amino acids long. The germline V and J ends were trimmed by 7 bases and 7 bases, with 16 bases remaining between them. From germline, CDR1 is MDHEN and CDR2 SYDVKM. This chain's CDR3 is CASKDTLRGTQYF. The CDR3 nucleotides are TGTGCCAGCAAGGACACCCTCCGGGGGACCCAGTACTTC.

The chain links TRBV9 to TRBJ2-7; D unclear. V was shortened by 0 bases and J by 0 bases, with 4 bases between the two germline ends. The CDR3 loop spans 13 amino acids. In germline, CDR1 is SGDLS, CDR2 YYNGEE. CDR3: CASSVDSSYEQYF. CDR3 DNA: TGTGCCAGCAGCGTAGACAGCTCCTACGAGCAGTACTTC.

The chain employs TRBV5-4 and TRBJ2-2, with 10 bases identical to TRBD2. After removal of 1 base from V and 4 bases from J, the junction contained 4 bases not matched to a gene. CDR3 length equals 16 residues. The germline V gene has CDR1 SGHNT and CDR2 YYREEE (reference sequence). CDR3 sequence (DNA): TGTGCCAGCAGCTTGTTCAAGCGGGAGGGCACCGGGGAGCTGTTTTTT. Its translation: CASSLFKREGTGELFF.

The chain carries TRBV30 and TRBJ2-7; 8 bases align to TRBD1. Germline loops: CDR1 GTSNPN, CDR2 SVGIG (reference sequence). This CDR3 contains 16 residues. V lost 1 base and J lost 6; bases outside the gene matches: 14. The DNA of the CDR3 is TGTGCCTGGAGTGCCTACCCCCGGACAGGGACGGGCGAGCAGTACTTC. Amino acids: CAWSAYPRTGTGEQYF.